This T cell receptor (beta chain) was sequenced for a study of long-term antiretroviral therapy in people with HIV. Study results and caveats: Blood, drawn from about 2004 to 2018, may reflect older ART regimens. It was observed that HIV repertoires exhibited narrower CDR3 length ranges than controls.

As concerns this clone: Its target is not known. The same CDR3 also results from other DNA sequences found in this sample.

Two or more post-ART PBMC samples, plus at least one pre-ART sample, were available for each donor. The CDR3 sequence is 14 residues long. Germline V gene lookup returns CDR1 MNHEY and CDR2 SMNVEV (reference sequence). Trimming cost V 6 bases and J 2 bases, with 14 bases left between them. With survey level as its setting, the immunoSEQ assay was v3.0. Sequencing of each sample targeted about 35,000-50,000 T-cell genomes. Some clones are missing from TCRdb's copy, which holds only in-frame ones; the method was immunoSEQ multiplex PCR. Found here are roughly 28,000 clones, 90% to 95% of them singletons; the top ten hold 7.5% to 9%.

The chain recombines TRBV27 with TRBJ2-7; D may be TRBD2 (6 bases). This material consisted of unsorted PBMCs, taken roughly 6 years after starting antiretroviral therapy. The clonotype originates from a man between 25 and 39 years old with HIV. The CDR3 sequence is CASSFGGGAYEQYF. In nucleotides, the CDR3 is TGTGCCAGCAGCTTCGGAGGAGGGGCCTACGAGCAGTACTTC.